This record looks at one T cell receptor beta chain sequence and its context. Its antigen is undetermined. The sample originates from a study of beta chain features in type 1 diabetes. Findings and limits, study-wide: Patients' naive, central memory and Treg TCRB repertoires seemed closer to one another than those of healthy donors. In every one of the four CD4+ subsets, TCRB CDR3s were moderately but significantly shorter in Type 1 diabetes patients. Among type 1 diabetes patients, VDJ junctions had fewer insertions and more deletions.

The CDR3 sequence is 15 residues long. The J segment lost 4 bases and the V segment lost 3 bases, leaving 5 bases of the junction unmatched. Germline CDR1 and CDR2: SGHTA and FQGNSA. Expressed TCRB transcripts were sequenced because the entire RNA isolate underwent reverse transcription. Some clones are missing from TCRdb's copy, which holds only in-frame ones; the method was immunoSEQ multiplex PCR. Among 120,000 or so clones listed, about 18% were seen once. The TCR comes from a man aged 18 to 30 with type 1 diabetes. The sequencing sample was made of central memory CD4+ T cells from blood. The V call is TRBV7-2, the J call TRBJ2-4, with 8 bases identical to TRBD2. This CDR3 is CASSFRTSGKNIQYF. The CDR3 DNA sequence: TGTGCCAGCAGCTTCAGAACTAGCGGTAAAAACATTCAGTACTTC.